The sequence of this T cell receptor (beta chain) was determined in a study of shared T cell receptors in the human thymus. Only in-frame clones appear in the TCRdb table, and some are missing; sequencing was by immunoSEQ multiplex PCR. The sample yields around 67,000 clones, about 95% seen once. V gave up 1 base and J gave up 1 base; unmatched junction bases: 7. CDR1 is SGHTS, CDR2 YDEGEE, per germline. This CDR3 spans 17 amino acids. This TCR derives from a human donor. Material for sequencing was thymocytes. The chain is built from TRBV5-8 and TRBJ1-2; 10 bases are shared with TRBD1. The DNA of the CDR3 is TGTGCCAGCAGCTTGAATAGGGACAGGGGAATTAACTATGGCTACACCTTC. The encoded protein is CASSLNRDRGINYGYTF.